A single sample is the source of the 5 T cell receptor beta chains below, sequenced in a study of tumor and adjacent non-tumor tissue in lung cancer. TCRbeta libraries were built with three rounds of nested PCR, modified from ARM-PCR. TCRdb redid the calling of the multiplex PCR reads with MiXCR, one entry per CDR3 protein. The sample holds 78,000 or so distinct CDR3 sequences, roughly 76% seen once. No cell sorting was done before RNA was extracted from the tissue. Sequenced input: lung tumor tissue. The receptors shown here come from a woman in her forties or fifties with non-small cell lung cancer.

On this clonotype: This CDR3 fails to terminate in the conserved phenylalanine or tryptophan, so it likely reflects a read error. Because the CDR3's place on the DNA is in doubt, the DNA is left out and the CDR3 is given as listed by TCRdb. The chain recombines TRBV6-6 with TRBJ2-1; the table calls TRBD2, which could not be checked here. The CDR3 is 15 residues long, counting both termini. Germline V lookup: CDR1 MNHNY, CDR2 SVGAGI (reference sequence). CDR3 protein: CASSYASGSVNEQLL.

This clonotype has only a few counts. The junction departs from germline at one end; a sequencing error may be responsible. V usage is TRBV11-2 and J usage is TRBJ2-5; D is perhaps TRBD2 (5 bases). The CDR3 is made up of 13 amino acids. Germline V gene data show CDR1 as SGHAT and CDR2 as FQNNGV. The DNA for the CDR3 is TGTGCCAGCAGCCAGGCGGGCCAAGAGACCCAAAACTTC. The encoded protein is CASSQAGQETQNF.

Note on this clonotype: Compared with germline, one end of the junction differs, possibly owing to a read error. The V call is TRBV12-3 or TRBV12-4, the J call TRBJ1-5; no definite D call. The CDR3 covers 13 residues. Here the CDR3 reads CASAQRSNQPHHF. The CDR3 DNA follows: TGTGCCAGCGCACAGCGTAGCAATCAGCCCCACCATTTT.

Worth noting for this clonotype: Because the CDR3 is missing its conserved closing phenylalanine or tryptophan, this is likely a read error. The chain links TRBV6-6 to TRBJ2-7; D uncertain. This CDR3 region has 12 residues. V was trimmed by 2 bases and J by 4 bases, leaving 6 bases between them. The germline gives CDR1 MNHNY, CDR2 SVGAGI (reference sequence). The CDR3 reads CASSYRLYEQYL. For the CDR3, the DNA is TGTGCCAGCAGTTACCGACTTTACGAGCAGTACCTA.

With respect to this clonotype: The junction differs from germline at one of its ends, possibly a read error. The chain's CDR3 is CANTPGYSKYYEQCF. The CDR3 DNA reads as TGTGCCAACACCCCCGGGTACTCAAAGTACTACGAGCAGTGCTTC. The rearrangement uses TRBV6-2 or TRBV6-3 and TRBJ2-7; D remains ambiguous. This CDR3 has 15 residues. Looked up from germline, CDR1 is MNHEY and CDR2 is SVGEGT.